This T cell receptor beta chain is from a study of T cells in Graves' hyperthyroidism and ophthalmopathy. Study conclusions and caveats: Blood also showed most of the thyroid clonotypes that were expanded above 0.001.

Amplification targeted TCR beta CDR3 regions from RNA transcripts. Primed by the HTBI set, a first-round RT-PCR was run on the TCR CDR3. TCRdb fed the multiplex PCR reads into MiXCR, producing one record per CDR3 protein. There are approximately 400,000 distinct CDR3 sequences in the sample; approximately 14% occur only once, and approximately 30% lies in the top ten. Between the trimmed V and J ends, which lost 6 bases and 8 bases, there was a span of 11 bases. The CDR3 is made up of 12 amino acids. CDR1 and CDR2 (germline): SNHLY, FYNNEI. This clonotype was recorded many times. Its specificity is unknown.

This rearrangement joins TRBV2 to TRBJ2-1; D not certain. The sample comprised blood. This TCR derives from a woman in her late teens or twenties with Graves' hyperthyroidism that later progressed to Graves' ophthalmopathy. Written as DNA, the CDR3 is TGTGCCAGCAGGTATACCTTGGATGAGCAGTTCTTC. It translates to CASRYTLDEQFF.